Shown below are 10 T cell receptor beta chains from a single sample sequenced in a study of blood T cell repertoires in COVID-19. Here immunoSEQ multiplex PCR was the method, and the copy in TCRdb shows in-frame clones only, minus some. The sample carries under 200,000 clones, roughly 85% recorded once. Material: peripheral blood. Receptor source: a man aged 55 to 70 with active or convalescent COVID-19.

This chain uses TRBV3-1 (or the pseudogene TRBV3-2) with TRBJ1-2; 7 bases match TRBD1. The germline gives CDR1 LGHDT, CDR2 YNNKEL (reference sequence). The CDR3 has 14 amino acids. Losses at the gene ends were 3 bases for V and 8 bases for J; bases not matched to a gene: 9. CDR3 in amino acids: CASSHALTGLGYTF. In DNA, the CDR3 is TGTGCCAGCAGCCACGCTTTGACAGGGCTCGGCTACACCTTC.

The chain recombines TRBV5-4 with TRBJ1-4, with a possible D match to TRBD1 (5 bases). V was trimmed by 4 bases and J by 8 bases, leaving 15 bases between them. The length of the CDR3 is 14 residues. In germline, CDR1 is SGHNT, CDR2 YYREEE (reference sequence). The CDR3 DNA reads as TGTGCCAGCAGCCCCGGGGGTGGAATCGAAAAACTGTTTTTT. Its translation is CASSPGGGIEKLFF.

The CDR3 loop reads CAISESDGGATGELFF. CDR3 nucleotides: TGTGCCATCAGTGAGTCTGACGGGGGGGCAACCGGGGAGCTGTTTTTT. The J gene is TRBJ2-2, the V gene TRBV10-3; 8 nucleotides align to TRBD2. Germline loops: CDR1 ENHRY, CDR2 SYGVKD. This CDR3 is built from 16 residues. V shed 0 bases, J shed 5 bases, and the junction held 5 bases outside the gene matches.

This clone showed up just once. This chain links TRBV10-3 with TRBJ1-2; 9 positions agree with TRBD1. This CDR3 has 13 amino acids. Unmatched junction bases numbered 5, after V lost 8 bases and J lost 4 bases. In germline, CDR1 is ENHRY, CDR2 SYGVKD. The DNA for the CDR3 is TGTGCCATCCAGGGACAGGGAATCTATGGCTACACCTTC. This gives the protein CAIQGQGIYGYTF.

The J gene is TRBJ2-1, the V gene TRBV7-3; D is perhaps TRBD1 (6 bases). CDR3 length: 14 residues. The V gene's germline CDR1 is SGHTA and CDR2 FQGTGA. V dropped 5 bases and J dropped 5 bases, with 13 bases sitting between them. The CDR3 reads CASSRMTGDNEQFF. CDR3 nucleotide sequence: TGTGCCAGCAGCCGAATGACAGGCGACAATGAGCAGTTCTTC.

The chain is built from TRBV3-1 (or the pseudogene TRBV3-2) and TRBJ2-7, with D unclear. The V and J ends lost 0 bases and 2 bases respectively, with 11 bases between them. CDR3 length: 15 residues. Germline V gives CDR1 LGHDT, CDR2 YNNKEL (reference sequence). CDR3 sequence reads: CASSQDRPGPYEQYF. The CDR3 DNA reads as TGTGCCAGCAGCCAAGATCGCCCGGGTCCCTACGAGCAGTACTTC.

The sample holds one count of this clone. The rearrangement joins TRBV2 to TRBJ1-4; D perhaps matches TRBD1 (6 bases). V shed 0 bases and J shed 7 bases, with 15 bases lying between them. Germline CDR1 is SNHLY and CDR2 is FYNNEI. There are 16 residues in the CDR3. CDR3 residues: CASSEAKRGRAEKLFF. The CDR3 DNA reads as TGTGCCAGCAGTGAAGCTAAGAGGGGGAGGGCTGAAAAACTGTTTTTT.

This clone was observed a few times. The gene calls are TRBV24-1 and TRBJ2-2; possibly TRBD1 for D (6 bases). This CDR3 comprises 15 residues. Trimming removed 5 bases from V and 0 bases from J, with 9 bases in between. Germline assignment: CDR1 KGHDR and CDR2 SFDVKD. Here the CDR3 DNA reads TGTGCCACCAGTGCCAGGGGTACGAACACCGGGGAGCTGTTTTTT. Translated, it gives CATSARGTNTGELFF.

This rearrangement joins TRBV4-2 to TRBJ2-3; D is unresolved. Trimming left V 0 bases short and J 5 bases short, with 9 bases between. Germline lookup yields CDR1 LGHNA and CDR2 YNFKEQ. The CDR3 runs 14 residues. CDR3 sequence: CASSQDKLIDTQYF. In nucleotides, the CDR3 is TGTGCCAGCAGCCAAGATAAGCTTATAGATACGCAGTATTTT.

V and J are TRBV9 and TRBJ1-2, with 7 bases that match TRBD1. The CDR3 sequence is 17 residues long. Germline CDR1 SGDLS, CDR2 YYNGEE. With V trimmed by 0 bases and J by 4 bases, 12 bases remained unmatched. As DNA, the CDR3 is TGTGCCAGCAGCGTAGAGGTGGAGAGGGGGCCAGGCTATGGCTACACCTTC. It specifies CASSVEVERGPGYGYTF.